The entry below describes one TCR beta chain. Antigen: not known. The people who gave samples were healthy Caucasians from Russia, aged about 6 to 95. Drawing of peripheral blood yielded 7.5 to 10 milliliters from each donor. Each sample provided at least 5 micrograms of extracted total RNA. The CDR3 runs 15 residues. The data were taken from a study of blood T cells in healthy people across ages. Findings of the study overall: Older age went with lower TCR beta diversity per million T cells, in a roughly linear way.

A J-beta primer mix and a sample-barcoded 5' primer were used in a second PCR of about 6 to 12 cycles. MiXCR, applied by TCRdb to the 5' RACE reads, yields one record per CDR3 protein. The table lists roughly 900,000 distinct CDR3 sequences, 45% to 50% of them singletons. This sequence originates from a man aged 25 to 45 in good health. The chain has TRBV12-3 or TRBV12-4 and TRBJ2-1, with D possibly TRBD2 on 5 matching bases. The J call may be in error: the DNA end matches TRBJ2-7 better. Sequenced input: blood. The CDR3 loop reads CASSLIQGGNNEQYF. The CDR3 DNA reads as TGTGCCAGCAGTCTCATTCAAGGAGGAAACAATGAGCAGTACTTC.